This is a list of T cell receptor beta chains from one sample in a study of cytomegalovirus exposure and HLA in healthy donors. TCRdb keeps only in-frame clones here, not all; method: immunoSEQ multiplex PCR. The sample records approximately 150,000 clones, around 72% being singletons. The sequencing input was PBMCs. Source of these receptors: a woman aged 40 to 50 in good health and CMV-seropositive. CDR3s include the opening cysteine and the closing phenylalanine or tryptophan. A D gene is named only where the DNA matches it firmly. Not every row has a clone size; where given, it reads once, few, many or a size class.

D: -; J: TRBJ1-1; size: -; V: TRBV4-2; CDR3: CASSQDTRGYEAFF; DNA: TGTGCCAGCAGCCAAGATACAAGAGGGTATGAAGCTTTCTTT
D: TRBD1; J: TRBJ1-6; size: few; V: TRBV5-5; CDR3: CASSRTRTGDNSPLHF; DNA: TGTGCCAGCAGCAGGACCCGGACAGGGGATAATTCACCCCTCCACTTT
D: -; J: TRBJ1-2; size: -; V: TRBV20-1; CDR3: CSAKANYGYTF; DNA: TGCAGTGCTAAAGCCAACTATGGCTACACCTTC
D: TRBD2; J: TRBJ2-7; size: -; V: TRBV27; CDR3: CASSPPRGLAGIYEQYF; DNA: TGTGCCAGCAGTCCCCCGCGGGGACTAGCGGGGATTTACGAGCAGTACTTC
D: -; J: TRBJ2-5; size: -; V: TRBV5-1; CDR3: CASSRGWARETQYF; DNA: TGCGCCAGCAGCCGCGGGTGGGCCCGAGAGACCCAGTACTTC
D: TRBD1; J: TRBJ2-7; size: -; V: TRBV10-3; CDR3: CAISQTGLGEQYF; DNA: TGTGCCATCAGTCAGACAGGGCTCGGCGAGCAGTACTTC
D: TRBD1; J: TRBJ2-7; size: -; V: TRBV7-3; CDR3: CASSSTGTGMGEQYF; DNA: TGTGCCAGCAGCTCTACCGGGACAGGGATGGGTGAGCAGTACTTC
D: TRBD1; J: TRBJ1-1; size: few; V: TRBV7-8; CDR3: CASSSIGQGAVEAFF; DNA: TGTGCCAGCAGCTCGATAGGACAGGGGGCCGTTGAAGCTTTCTTT
D: TRBD1; J: TRBJ1-3; size: -; V: TRBV5-5; CDR3: CASSVTGGRNTIYF; DNA: TGTGCCAGCAGCGTGACAGGGGGAAGAAACACCATATATTTT
D: -; J: TRBJ1-2; size: -; V: TRBV5-5; CDR3: CASSLLGDYGYTF; DNA: TGTGCCAGCAGCTTGCTAGGGGACTATGGCTACACCTTC
D: -; J: TRBJ2-2; size: once; V: TRBV5-6; CDR3: CASSLAGGGELFF; DNA: TGTGCCAGCAGCTTGGCCGGGGGCGGGGAGCTGTTTTTT
D: -; J: TRBJ1-4; size: -; V: TRBV6-1; CDR3: CASSTLTGNEKLFF; DNA: TGTGCCAGCAGTACGTTGACTGGAAATGAAAAACTGTTTTTT
D: TRBD2; J: TRBJ2-3; size: -; V: TRBV7-8; CDR3: CASSLVAGSFGRADTQYF; DNA: TGTGCCAGCAGCTTAGTCGCAGGGTCGTTTGGGAGGGCAGATACGCAGTATTTT
D: -; J: TRBJ2-1; size: -; V: TRBV5-1; CDR3: CASSHQANEQFF; DNA: TGCGCCAGCAGCCACCAGGCCAATGAGCAGTTCTTC
D: -; J: TRBJ2-6; size: -; V: TRBV5-4; CDR3: CASSLGLMGANGLTF; DNA: TGTGCCAGCAGCCTAGGACTTATGGGGGCCAACGGCCTGACTTTC
D: TRBD1; J: TRBJ2-7; size: -; V: TRBV2; CDR3: CASRRDRVSYEQYF; DNA: TGTGCCAGCAGAAGGGACAGGGTCTCCTACGAGCAGTACTTC
D: TRBD1; J: TRBJ1-2; size: -; V: TRBV5-4; CDR3: CASGHRDRDHGYTF; DNA: TGTGCCAGCGGCCACCGGGACAGGGATCATGGCTACACCTTC
D: -; J: TRBJ2-1; size: -; V: TRBV29-1; CDR3: CSVGGPGNSYNEQFF; DNA: TGCAGCGTGGGGGGACCGGGGAACTCCTACAATGAGCAGTTCTTC
D: TRBD1; J: TRBJ1-4; size: -; V: TRBV6-5; CDR3: CASSRGLFEKLFF; DNA: TGTGCCAGCAGCAGGGGGCTTTTTGAAAAACTGTTTTTT
D: TRBD2; J: TRBJ2-2; size: -; V: TRBV4-3; CDR3: CASSLWPSGGANTGELFF; DNA: TGCGCCAGCAGCCTTTGGCCTAGCGGGGGGGCGAACACCGGGGAGCTGTTTTTT
D: -; J: TRBJ1-3; size: -; V: TRBV7-2; CDR3: CASSLHDNSGNTIYF; DNA: TGTGCCAGCAGCTTACATGACAACTCTGGAAACACCATATATTTT
D: TRBD1; J: TRBJ1-1; size: once; V: TRBV19; CDR3: CASKSGTGGYLEEDPNTEAFF; DNA: TGTGCCAGTAAATCGGGGACAGGGGGTTATCTCGAAGAGGATCCGAACACTGAAGCTTTCTTT
D: -; J: TRBJ1-3; size: -; V: TRBV7-6; CDR3: CASSLAVGSSGNTIYF; DNA: TGTGCCAGCAGCTTAGCGGTTGGGAGCTCTGGAAACACCATATATTTT
D: -; J: TRBJ1-5; size: -; V: TRBV7-8; CDR3: CASSLGGTRDQPQHF; DNA: TGTGCCAGCAGCTTAGGGGGGACTAGAGATCAGCCCCAGCATTTT
D: -; J: TRBJ1-5; size: -; V: TRBV6-1; CDR3: CASSPDWVNQPQHF; DNA: TGTGCCAGCAGTCCCGACTGGGTCAATCAGCCCCAGCATTTT
D: -; J: TRBJ2-7; size: -; V: TRBV28; CDR3: CASSSEGGTIEYF; DNA: TGTGCCAGCAGCTCCGAAGGAGGGACGATAGAGTACTTC
D: -; J: TRBJ1-5; size: -; V: TRBV19; CDR3: CASSLGVANQPQHF; DNA: TGTGCCAGTAGCTTAGGGGTTGCCAATCAGCCCCAGCATTTT
D: -; J: TRBJ2-1; size: few; V: TRBV7-8; CDR3: CASSLTRVNEQFF; DNA: TGTGCCAGCAGCTTAACACGGGTCAATGAGCAGTTCTTC
D: -; J: TRBJ2-7; size: -; V: TRBV13; CDR3: CASSLGRGYEQYF; DNA: TGTGCCAGCAGCTTAGGCCGGGGCTACGAGCAGTACTTC
D: -; J: TRBJ2-1; size: -; V: TRBV1; CDR3: CTSSQDLPHGLCSNEQFF; DNA: TGCACCAGCAGCCAAGATCTCCCTCACGGACTCTGCTCCAATGAGCAGTTCTTC
D: -; J: TRBJ1-6; size: -; V: TRBV14; CDR3: CASSQLGDLSPLHF; DNA: TGTGCCAGCAGCCAATTAGGGGATCTATCACCCCTCCACTTT
D: -; J: TRBJ2-3; size: -; V: TRBV19; CDR3: CASSMWGADTQYF; DNA: TGTGCCAGTAGTATGTGGGGAGCAGATACGCAGTATTTT
D: TRBD1; J: TRBJ1-1; size: -; V: TRBV7-2; CDR3: CASRPEGAGNTEAFF; DNA: TGTGCCAGCAGACCGGAGGGGGCGGGGAACACTGAAGCTTTCTTT
D: -; J: TRBJ1-2; size: few; V: TRBV6-5; CDR3: CASRQLYGYTF; DNA: TGTGCCAGCAGGCAACTCTATGGCTACACCTTC
D: -; J: TRBJ1-5; size: few; V: TRBV2; CDR3: CASSGQVNQPQHF; DNA: TGTGCCAGCAGTGGACAGGTCAATCAGCCCCAGCATTTT
D: TRBD2; J: TRBJ2-1; size: -; V: TRBV11-3; CDR3: CASSVGGAGSNEQFF; DNA: TGTGCCAGCAGCGTCGGAGGAGCGGGGTCTAATGAGCAGTTCTTC
D: TRBD1; J: TRBJ1-6; size: few; V: TRBV14; CDR3: CASSGQGIGSYNSPLHF; DNA: TGTGCCAGCAGCGGACAGGGCATCGGGTCCTATAATTCACCCCTCCACTTT
D: -; J: TRBJ2-6; size: -; V: TRBV21-1; CDR3: CASSSFTGANVLTF; DNA: TGTGCCAGCAGCAGTTTTACTGGGGCCAACGTCCTGACTTTC
D: -; J: TRBJ1-2; size: -; V: TRBV5-1; CDR3: CASSGQGTSWGDGYTF; DNA: TGCGCCAGCTCCGGCCAGGGAACCTCCTGGGGGGATGGCTACACCTTC
D: -; J: TRBJ2-2; size: once; V: TRBV28; CDR3: CASSFLFGELFF; DNA: TGTGCCAGCAGTTTTCTTTTCGGGGAGCTGTTTTTT
D: TRBD1; J: TRBJ1-3; size: -; V: TRBV28; CDR3: CASREQGPLSGNTIYF; DNA: TGTGCCAGCAGGGAACAGGGGCCCCTCTCTGGAAACACCATATATTTT
D: -; J: TRBJ1-5; size: -; V: TRBV11-2; CDR3: CASSLGADGTIEAQHF; DNA: TGTGCCAGCAGCTTAGGAGCGGACGGGACAATAGAAGCCCAGCATTTT
D: TRBD2; J: TRBJ2-1; size: -; V: TRBV6-5; CDR3: CASNPSGGQNNEQFF; DNA: TGTGCCAGCAACCCCAGCGGGGGCCAAAACAATGAGCAGTTCTTC
D: -; J: TRBJ1-5; size: -; V: TRBV19; CDR3: CASRADNQPQHF; DNA: TGTGCCAGTAGGGCAGACAATCAGCCCCAGCATTTT
D: -; J: TRBJ2-5; size: -; V: TRBV7-2; CDR3: CASSLPFGETQYF; DNA: TGTGCCAGCAGCTTACCCTTCGGAGAGACCCAGTACTTC
D: TRBD1; J: TRBJ2-2; size: -; V: TRBV18; CDR3: CASPGQGENTGELFF; DNA: TGTGCCAGCCCTGGACAGGGGGAAAACACCGGGGAGCTGTTTTTT